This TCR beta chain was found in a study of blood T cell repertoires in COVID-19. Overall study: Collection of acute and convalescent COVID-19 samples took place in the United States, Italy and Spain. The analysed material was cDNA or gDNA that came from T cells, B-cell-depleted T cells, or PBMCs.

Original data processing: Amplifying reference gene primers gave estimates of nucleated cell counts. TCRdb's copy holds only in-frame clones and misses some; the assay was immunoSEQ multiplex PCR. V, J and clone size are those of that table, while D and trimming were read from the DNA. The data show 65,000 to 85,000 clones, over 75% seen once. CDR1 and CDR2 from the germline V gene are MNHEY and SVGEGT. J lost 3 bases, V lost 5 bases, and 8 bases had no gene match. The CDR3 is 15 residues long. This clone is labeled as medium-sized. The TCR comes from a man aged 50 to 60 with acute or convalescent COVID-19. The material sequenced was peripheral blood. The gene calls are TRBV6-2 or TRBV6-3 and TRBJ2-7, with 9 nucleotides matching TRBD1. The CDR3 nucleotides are TGTGCCAGCAGTGTTCTACCGGACAGGGGCTACGAGCAGTACTTC. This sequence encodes CASSVLPDRGYEQYF.